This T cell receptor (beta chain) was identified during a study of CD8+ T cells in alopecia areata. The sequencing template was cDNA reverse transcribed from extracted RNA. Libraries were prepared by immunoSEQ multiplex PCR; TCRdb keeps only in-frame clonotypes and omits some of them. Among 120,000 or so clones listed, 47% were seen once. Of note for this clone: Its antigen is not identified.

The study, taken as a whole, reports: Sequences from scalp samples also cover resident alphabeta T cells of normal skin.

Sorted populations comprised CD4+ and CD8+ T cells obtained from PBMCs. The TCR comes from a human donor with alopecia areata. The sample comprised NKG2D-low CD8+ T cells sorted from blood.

The CDR3 loop reads CAWSDDSDTQYF. CDR3 in DNA: TGTGCCTGGAGTGACGACTCAGATACGCAGTATTTT. This chain joins TRBV30 and TRBJ2-3; no clear D. V dropped 1 base and J dropped 4 bases, with 6 bases sitting between them. The germline gives CDR1 GTSNPN, CDR2 SVGIG (reference sequence). The CDR3 runs to 12 residues.